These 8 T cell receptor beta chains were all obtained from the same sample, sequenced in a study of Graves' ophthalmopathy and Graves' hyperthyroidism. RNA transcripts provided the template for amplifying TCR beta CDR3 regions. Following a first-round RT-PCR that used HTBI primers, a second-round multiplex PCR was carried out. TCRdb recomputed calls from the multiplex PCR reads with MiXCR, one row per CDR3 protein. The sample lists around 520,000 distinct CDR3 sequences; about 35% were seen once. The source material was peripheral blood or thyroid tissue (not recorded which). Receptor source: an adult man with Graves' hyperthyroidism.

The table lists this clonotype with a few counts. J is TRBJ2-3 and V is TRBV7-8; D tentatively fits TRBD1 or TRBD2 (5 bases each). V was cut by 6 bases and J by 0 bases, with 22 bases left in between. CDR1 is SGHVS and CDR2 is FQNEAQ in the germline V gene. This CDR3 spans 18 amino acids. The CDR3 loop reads CASSRQLLVTRSTDTQYF. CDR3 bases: TGTGCCAGCAGTCGACAGTTGCTCGTAACTAGGAGCACAGATACGCAGTATTTT. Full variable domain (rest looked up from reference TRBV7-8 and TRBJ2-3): GAGVSQSPRYKVAKRGQDVALRCDPISGHVSLFWYQQALGQGPEFLTYFQNEAQLDKSGLPSDRFFAERPEGSVSTLKIQRTQQEDSAVYLCASSRQLLVTRSTDTQYFGPGTRLTVL.

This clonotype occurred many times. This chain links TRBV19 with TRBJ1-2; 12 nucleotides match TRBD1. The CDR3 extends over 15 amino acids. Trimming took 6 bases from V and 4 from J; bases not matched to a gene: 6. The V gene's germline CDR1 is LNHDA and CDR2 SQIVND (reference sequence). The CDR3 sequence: CASRPGTGGAYGYTF. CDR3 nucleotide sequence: TGTGCCAGTAGACCTGGGACAGGGGGCGCCTATGGCTACACCTTC.

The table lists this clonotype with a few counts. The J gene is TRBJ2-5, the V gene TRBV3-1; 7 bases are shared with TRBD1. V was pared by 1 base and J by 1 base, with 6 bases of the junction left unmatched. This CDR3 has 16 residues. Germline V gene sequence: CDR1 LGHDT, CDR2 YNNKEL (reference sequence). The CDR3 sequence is CASSQVGTAPQETQYF. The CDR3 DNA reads TGTGCCAGCAGCCAAGTTGGGACAGCCCCCCAAGAGACCCAGTACTTC.

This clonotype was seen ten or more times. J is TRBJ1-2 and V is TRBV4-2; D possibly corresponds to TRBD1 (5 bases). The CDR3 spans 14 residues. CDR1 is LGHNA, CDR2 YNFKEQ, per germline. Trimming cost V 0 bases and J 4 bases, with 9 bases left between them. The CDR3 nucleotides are TGTGCCAGCAGCCAAGAAGGGGCCTCCTATGGCTACACCTTC. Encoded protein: CASSQEGASYGYTF.

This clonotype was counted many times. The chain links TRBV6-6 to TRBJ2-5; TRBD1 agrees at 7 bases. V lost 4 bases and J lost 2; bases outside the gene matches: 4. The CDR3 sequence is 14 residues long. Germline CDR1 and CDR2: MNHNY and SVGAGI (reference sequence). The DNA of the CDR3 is TGTGCCAGCAGTTTCACGACAGGGCAAGAGACCCAGTACTTC. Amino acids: CASSFTTGQETQYF.

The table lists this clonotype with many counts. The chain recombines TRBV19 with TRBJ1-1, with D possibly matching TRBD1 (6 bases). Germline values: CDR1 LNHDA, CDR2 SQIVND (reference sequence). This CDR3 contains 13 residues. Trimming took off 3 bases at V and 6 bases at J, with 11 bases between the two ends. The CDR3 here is CASSIEGVAEAFF. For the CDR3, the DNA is TGTGCCAGTAGTATCGAGGGGGTCGCTGAAGCTTTCTTT.

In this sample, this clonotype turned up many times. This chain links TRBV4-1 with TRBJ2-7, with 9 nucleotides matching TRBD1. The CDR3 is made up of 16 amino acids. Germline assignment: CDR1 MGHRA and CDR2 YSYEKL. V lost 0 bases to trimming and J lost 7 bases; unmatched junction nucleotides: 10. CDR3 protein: CASSQDPGQGEREQYF. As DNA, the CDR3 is TGCGCCAGCAGCCAAGATCCGGGACAGGGAGAGAGGGAGCAGTACTTC.

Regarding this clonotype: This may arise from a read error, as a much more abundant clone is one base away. The CDR3 nucleotides are TGCGCCAGCAGGCAGGCAGTGAACACTGAAGCTTTCTTT. Translated: CASRQAVNTEAFF. V and J are TRBV5-1 and TRBJ1-1, with D unclear. CDR3 length: 13 amino acids. The V end lost 5 bases, the J end lost 0 bases, and 8 bases lay between the germline ends. Per germline, CDR1 SGHRS and CDR2 YFSETQ.